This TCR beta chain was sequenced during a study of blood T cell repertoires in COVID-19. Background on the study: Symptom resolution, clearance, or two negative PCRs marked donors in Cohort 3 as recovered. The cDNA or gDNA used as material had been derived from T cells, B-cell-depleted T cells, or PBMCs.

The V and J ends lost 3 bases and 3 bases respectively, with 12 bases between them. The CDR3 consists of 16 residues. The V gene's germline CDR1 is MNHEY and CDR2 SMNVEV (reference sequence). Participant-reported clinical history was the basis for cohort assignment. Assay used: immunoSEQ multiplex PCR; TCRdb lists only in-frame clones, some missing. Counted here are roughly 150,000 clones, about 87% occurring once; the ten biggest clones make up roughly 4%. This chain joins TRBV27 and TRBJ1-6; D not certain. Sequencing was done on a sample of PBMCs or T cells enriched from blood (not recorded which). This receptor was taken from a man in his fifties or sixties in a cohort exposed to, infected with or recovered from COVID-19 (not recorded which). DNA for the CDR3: TGTGCCAGCAGTTTGTTTACAGTGAACTATAATTCACCCCTCCACTTT. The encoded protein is CASSLFTVNYNSPLHF.